Each of the 8 T cell receptor beta chains below was sequenced from the same sample in a study of shared clonotypes between healthy human individuals. TCRdb's copy holds only in-frame clones and misses some; the assay was immunoSEQ multiplex PCR. In the table there are 2,500,000 or so clones, approximately 93% of which are singletons. Sequences were obtained from naive CD4+ T cells from PBMCs. Subset reported: CD45RA+ positively selected. These receptors were taken from a man aged 18 to 29 in good health. Some clones in this sample may be carry-over from other donors' samples.

This sequence joins TRBV28 and TRBJ1-1; D is unresolved. Trimming left V 5 bases short and J 3 bases short, with 16 bases between. Per germline, CDR1 MDHEN and CDR2 SYDVKM. This CDR3 comprises 15 residues. The CDR3 DNA reads as TGTGCCAGCAGTCCCCTAGGTGGCCGGGACACTGAAGCTTTCTTT. Protein product: CASSPLGGRDTEAFF.

The sample holds one count of this clone. V is TRBV5-4 and J is TRBJ2-1, with 9 bases lining up with TRBD2. J was trimmed by 4 bases and V by 4 bases; bases with no gene match: 3. The CDR3 covers 14 residues. Looked up from germline, CDR1 is SGHNT and CDR2 is YYREEE (reference sequence). The CDR3 region is CASSITSGYNEQFF. The CDR3 region has the DNA TGTGCCAGCAGCATCACTAGCGGGTACAATGAGCAGTTCTTC.

This clone showed up many times. This rearrangement joins TRBV7-2 to TRBJ1-1; the match to TRBD1 covers 8 bases. V lost 5 bases and J lost 4; bases outside the gene matches: 9. Germline V lookup: CDR1 SGHTA, CDR2 FQGNSA. This CDR3 contains 15 residues. For the CDR3, the DNA is TGTGCCAGCAGCCCCACAGGGGGGAGAGGCACTGAAGCTTTCTTT. Its protein is CASSPTGGRGTEAFF. Supplemented by reference TRBV7-2 and TRBJ1-1, the full variable domain reads GAGVSQSPSNKVTEKGKDVELRCDPISGHTALYWYRQSLGQGLEFLIYFQGNSAPDKSGLPSDRFSAERTGGSVSTLTIQRTQQEDSAVYLCASSPTGGRGTEAFFGQGTRLTVV.

This chain uses TRBV7-6 with TRBJ1-1; D is unresolved. V was trimmed by 0 bases and J by 4 bases, leaving 12 bases between them. CDR3 length: 15 amino acids. Germline CDR1 reads SGHVS; CDR2 reads FNYEAQ. Here the CDR3 reads CASSLAPGARTEAFF. The CDR3 coding sequence is TGTGCCAGCAGCTTAGCGCCGGGTGCGCGCACTGAAGCTTTCTTT. Filled out from reference TRBV7-6 and TRBJ1-1, the complete variable domain reads GAGVSQSPRYKVTKRGQDVALRCDPISGHVSLYWYRQALGQGPEFLTYFNYEAQQDKSGLPNDRFSAERPEGSISTLTIQRTEQRDSAMYRCASSLAPGARTEAFFGQGTRLTVV.

The rearrangement joins TRBV29-1 to TRBJ2-7, with TRBD1 as a possible D gene (7 bases). Trimming removed 7 bases at V and 4 bases at J, with 14 bases between. Per germline, CDR1 SQVTM and CDR2 ANQGSEA. CDR3 size: 12 residues. The CDR3 coding sequence is TGCAGCGCTACATCAGGGGGGTACGAGCAGTACTTC. This encodes CSATSGGYEQYF.

This sequence joins TRBV15 and TRBJ2-7; D possibly corresponds to TRBD1 (7 bases). V dropped 0 bases and J dropped 3 bases, with 12 bases sitting between them. This CDR3 contains 15 residues. CDR1 is LNHNV, CDR2 YYDKDF, per germline (reference sequence). The CDR3 bases are TGTGCCACCAGCAGAGAACCAGGGGGGAGCTACGAGCAGTACTTC. Its translation is CATSREPGGSYEQYF.

The chain links TRBV29-1 to TRBJ1-1; possibly TRBD1 for D (5 bases). CDR1 and CDR2 from the germline V gene are SQVTM and ANQGSEA. The CDR3 has 14 amino acids. V dropped 5 bases and J dropped 0 bases, with 13 bases sitting between them. The CDR3 coding sequence is TGCAGCGTTCCTCGACAGCCGATGAACACTGAAGCTTTCTTT. Translation: CSVPRQPMNTEAFF.

The V gene is TRBV9, the J gene TRBJ2-3, with TRBD2 matching 8 bases. This CDR3 is built from 17 residues. V lost 0 bases to trimming and J lost 0 bases; unmatched junction nucleotides: 6. The germline gives CDR1 SGDLS, CDR2 YYNGEE. The CDR3 here is CASSVGIAGISTDTQYF. CDR3 nucleotides: TGTGCCAGCAGCGTAGGGATAGCGGGAATTAGCACAGATACGCAGTATTTT.